The clone carrying this T cell receptor (beta chain) appeared once. No antigen is known for it. This specimen comes from a study of post-analysis software for immune sequencing data. Study as a whole: The cohort encompassed relapsing-remitting, secondary progressive and progressive-relapsing multiple sclerosis disease courses.

Each TCR beta cDNA library carried unique molecular identifiers. Yield was 500,000 or so cDNA molecules from around 0.96 to 9.9 million T cells. TCRdb reprocessed the PCR reads via MiXCR and lists one record per CDR3 protein. The profile shows about 770,000 distinct CDR3 sequences, just over 45% of them singletons. Germline CDR1 ENHRY, CDR2 SYGVKD. V lost 10 bases and J lost 0; bases outside the gene matches: 2. CDR3 length: 14 amino acids. General study points: Comparison of patients with controls showed roughly five TRBV segments more frequent in patients, TRBV5-6, TRBV5-1 and TRBV20-1 among them.

The chain combines TRBV10-3 with TRBJ2-6, with 8 nucleotides matching TRBD1. The clonotype comes from a girl between 10 and 17 years old with multiple sclerosis. Sequencing used blood. The CDR3 DNA reads TGTGCCACAACAGGGGGCTCTGGGGCCAACGTCCTGACTTTC. It is translated as CATTGGSGANVLTF.